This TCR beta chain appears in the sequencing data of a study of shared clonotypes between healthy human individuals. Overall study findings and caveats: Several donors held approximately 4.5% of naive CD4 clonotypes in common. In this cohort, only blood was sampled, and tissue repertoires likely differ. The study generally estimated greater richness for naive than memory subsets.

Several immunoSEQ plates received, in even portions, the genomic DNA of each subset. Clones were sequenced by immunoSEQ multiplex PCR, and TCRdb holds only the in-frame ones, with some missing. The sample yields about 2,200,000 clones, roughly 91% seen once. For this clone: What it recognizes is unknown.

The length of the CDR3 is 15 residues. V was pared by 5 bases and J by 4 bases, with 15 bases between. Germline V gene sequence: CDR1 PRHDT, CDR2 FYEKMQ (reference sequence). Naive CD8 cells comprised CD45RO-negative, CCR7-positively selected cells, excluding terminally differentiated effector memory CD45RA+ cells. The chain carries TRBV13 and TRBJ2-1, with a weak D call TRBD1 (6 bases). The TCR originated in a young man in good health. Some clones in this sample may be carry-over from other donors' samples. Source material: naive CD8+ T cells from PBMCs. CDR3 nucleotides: TGTGCCAGCAGCGAAGGACAGCTAGAGTACAATGAGCAGTTCTTC. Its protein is CASSEGQLEYNEQFF.